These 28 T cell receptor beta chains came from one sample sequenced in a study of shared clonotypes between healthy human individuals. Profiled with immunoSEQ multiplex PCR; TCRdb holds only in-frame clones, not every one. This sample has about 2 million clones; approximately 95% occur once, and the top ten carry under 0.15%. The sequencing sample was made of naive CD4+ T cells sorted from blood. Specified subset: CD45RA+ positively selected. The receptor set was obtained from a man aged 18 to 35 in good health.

The CDR3 DNA follows: TGTGCCAGCAGCTTAGTCGCGGGGGCGGGGGAGACCCAGTACTTC. This sequence encodes CASSLVAGAGETQYF. The chain uses TRBV7-2 and TRBJ2-5; D might be TRBD2 (7 bases). Per germline, CDR1 SGHTA and CDR2 FQGNSA. The CDR3 loop spans 15 amino acids. With 1 base removed from V and 5 bases from J, the gap between germline ends came to 14 bases.

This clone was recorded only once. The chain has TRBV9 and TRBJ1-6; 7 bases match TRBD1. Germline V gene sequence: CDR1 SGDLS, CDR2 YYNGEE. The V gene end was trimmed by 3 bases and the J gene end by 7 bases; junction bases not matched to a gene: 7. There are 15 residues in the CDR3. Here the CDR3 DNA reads TGTGCCAGCAGCGAGCAGGGGGTGAAGAATTCACCCCTCCACTTT. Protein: CASSEQGVKNSPLHF.

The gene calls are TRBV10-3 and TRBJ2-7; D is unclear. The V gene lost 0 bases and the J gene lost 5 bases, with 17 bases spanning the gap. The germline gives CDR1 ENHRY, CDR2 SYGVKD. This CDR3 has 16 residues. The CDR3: CAISESLAKIVNEQYF. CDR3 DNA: TGTGCCATCAGTGAGTCGTTGGCGAAGATTGTGAACGAGCAGTACTTC.

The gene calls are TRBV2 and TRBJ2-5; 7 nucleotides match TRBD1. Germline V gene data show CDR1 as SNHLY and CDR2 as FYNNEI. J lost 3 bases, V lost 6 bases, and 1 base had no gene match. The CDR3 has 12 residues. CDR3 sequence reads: CASRQGKETQYF. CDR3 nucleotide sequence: TGTGCCAGCAGACAGGGGAAAGAGACCCAGTACTTC.

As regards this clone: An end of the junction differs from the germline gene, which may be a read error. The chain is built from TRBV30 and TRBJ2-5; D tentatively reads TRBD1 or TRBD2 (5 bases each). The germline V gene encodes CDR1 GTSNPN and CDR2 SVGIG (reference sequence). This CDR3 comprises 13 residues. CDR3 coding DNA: TGTGCCTGGATGCAGGGACCCCAAGGGACCCAGTACTTC. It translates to CAWMQGPQGTQYF.

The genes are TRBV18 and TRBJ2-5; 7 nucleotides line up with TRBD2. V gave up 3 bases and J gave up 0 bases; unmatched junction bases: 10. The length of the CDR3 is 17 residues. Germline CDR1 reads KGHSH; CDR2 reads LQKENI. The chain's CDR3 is CASSPTGGVWDQETQYF. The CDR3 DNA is TGTGCCAGCTCACCGACTGGGGGGGTATGGGACCAAGAGACCCAGTACTTC.

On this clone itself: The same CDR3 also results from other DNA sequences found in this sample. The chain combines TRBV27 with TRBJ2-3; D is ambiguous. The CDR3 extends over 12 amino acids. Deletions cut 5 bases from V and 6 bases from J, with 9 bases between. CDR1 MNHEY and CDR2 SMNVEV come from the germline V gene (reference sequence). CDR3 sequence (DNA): TGTGCCAGCAGTCCCCGTGGGGATACGCAGTATTTT. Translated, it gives CASSPRGDTQYF.

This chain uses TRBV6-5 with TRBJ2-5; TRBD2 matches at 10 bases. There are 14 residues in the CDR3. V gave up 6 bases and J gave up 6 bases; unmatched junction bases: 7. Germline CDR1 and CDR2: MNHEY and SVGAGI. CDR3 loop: CASSPGTSEKTQYF. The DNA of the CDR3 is TGTGCCAGCAGCCCCGGGACTAGCGAAAAGACCCAGTACTTC.

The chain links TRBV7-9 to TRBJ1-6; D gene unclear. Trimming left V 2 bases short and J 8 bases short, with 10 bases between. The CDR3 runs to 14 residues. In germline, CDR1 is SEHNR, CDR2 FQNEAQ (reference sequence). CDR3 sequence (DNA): TGTGCCAGCAGCTTACCGGGCCCTTATTCACCCCTCCACTTT. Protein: CASSLPGPYSPLHF.

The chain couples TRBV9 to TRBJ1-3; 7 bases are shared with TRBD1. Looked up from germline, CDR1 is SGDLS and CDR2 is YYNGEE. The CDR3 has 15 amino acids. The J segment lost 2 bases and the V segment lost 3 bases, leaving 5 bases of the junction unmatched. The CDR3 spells CASSDRGTTGNTIYF. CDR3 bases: TGTGCCAGCAGCGACAGGGGAACTACTGGAAACACCATATATTTT. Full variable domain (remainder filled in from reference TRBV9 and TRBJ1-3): DSGVTQTPKHLITATGQRVTLRCSPRSGDLSVYWYQQSLDQGLQFLIQYYNGEERAKGNILERFSAQQFPDLHSELNLSSLELGDSALYFCASSDRGTTGNTIYFGEGSWLTVV.

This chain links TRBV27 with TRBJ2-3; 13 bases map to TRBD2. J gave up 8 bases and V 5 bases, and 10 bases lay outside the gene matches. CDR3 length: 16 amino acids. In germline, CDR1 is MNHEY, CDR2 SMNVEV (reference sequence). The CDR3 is CASSLLAGGPLATQYF. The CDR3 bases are TGTGCCAGCAGTCTACTAGCGGGGGGGCCATTGGCTACGCAGTATTTT.

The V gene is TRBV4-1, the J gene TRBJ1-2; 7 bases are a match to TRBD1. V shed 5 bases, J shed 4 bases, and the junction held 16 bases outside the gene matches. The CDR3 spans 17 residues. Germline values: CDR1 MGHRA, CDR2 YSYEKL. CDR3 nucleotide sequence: TGCGCCAGCAGCGCATCCCAACCCGGACAGGAGGTCTATGGCTACACCTTC. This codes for CASSASQPGQEVYGYTF.

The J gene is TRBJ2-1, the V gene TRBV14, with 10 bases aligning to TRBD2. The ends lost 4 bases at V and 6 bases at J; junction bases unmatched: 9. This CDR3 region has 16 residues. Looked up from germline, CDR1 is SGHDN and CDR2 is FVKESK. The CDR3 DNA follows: TGTGCCAGCAGCCTACGACTAGCGGGCAGTTTCAATGAGCAGTTCTTC. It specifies CASSLRLAGSFNEQFF. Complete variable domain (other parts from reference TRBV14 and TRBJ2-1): EAGVTQFPSHSVIEKGQTVTLRCDPISGHDNLYWYRRVMGKEIKFLLHFVKESKQDESGMPNNRFLAERTGGTYSTLKVQPAELEDSGVYFCASSLRLAGSFNEQFFGPGTRLTVL.

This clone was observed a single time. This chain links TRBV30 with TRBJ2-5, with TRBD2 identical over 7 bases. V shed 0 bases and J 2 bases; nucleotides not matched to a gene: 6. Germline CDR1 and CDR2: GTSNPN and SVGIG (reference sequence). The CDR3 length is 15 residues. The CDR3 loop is CAWSVRSSGQETQYF. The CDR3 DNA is TGTGCCTGGAGTGTACGATCTAGCGGTCAAGAGACCCAGTACTTC. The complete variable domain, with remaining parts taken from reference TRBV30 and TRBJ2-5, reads SQTIHQWPATLVQPVGSPLSLECTVEGTSNPNLYWYRQAAGRGLQLLFYSVGIGQISSEVPQNLSASRPQDRQFILSSKKLLLSDSGFYLCAWSVRSSGQETQYFGPGTRLLVL.

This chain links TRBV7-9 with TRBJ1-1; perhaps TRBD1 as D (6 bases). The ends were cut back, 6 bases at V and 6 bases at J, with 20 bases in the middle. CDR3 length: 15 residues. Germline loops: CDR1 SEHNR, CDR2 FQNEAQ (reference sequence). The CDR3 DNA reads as TGTGCCAGCAGGCAGACCCAGGGGACCTCCTCTGAAGCTTTCTTT. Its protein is CASRQTQGTSSEAFF. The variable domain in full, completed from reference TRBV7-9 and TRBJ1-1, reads DTGVSQNPRHKITKRGQNVTFRCDPISEHNRLYWYRQTLGQGPEFLTYFQNEAQLEKSRLLSDRFSAERPKGSFSTLEIQRTEQGDSAMYLCASRQTQGTSSEAFFGQGTRLTVV.

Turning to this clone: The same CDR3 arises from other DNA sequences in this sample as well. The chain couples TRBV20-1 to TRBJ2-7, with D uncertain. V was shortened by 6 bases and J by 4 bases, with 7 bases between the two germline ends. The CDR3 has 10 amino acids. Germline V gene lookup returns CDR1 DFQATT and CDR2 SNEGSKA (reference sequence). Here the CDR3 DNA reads TGCAGTGCCTTAGGGTACGAGCAGTACTTC. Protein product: CSALGYEQYF.

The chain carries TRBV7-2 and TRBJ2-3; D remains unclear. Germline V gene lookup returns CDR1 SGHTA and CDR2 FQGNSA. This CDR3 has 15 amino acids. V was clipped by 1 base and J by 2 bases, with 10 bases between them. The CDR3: CASSLDRVNTDTQYF. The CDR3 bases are TGTGCCAGCAGCTTAGATCGGGTTAACACAGATACGCAGTATTTT.

The CDR3 spells CASSIAGINTDTQYF. In DNA form, the CDR3 reads TGTGCCAGTAGTATAGCAGGGATTAATACGGATACGCAGTATTTT. V gene TRBV19 combines with J gene TRBJ2-3; perhaps TRBD1 as D (5 bases). The CDR3 covers 15 residues. The V gene lost 1 base and the J gene lost 6 bases, with 14 bases spanning the gap. CDR1 and CDR2 (germline): LNHDA, SQIVND (reference sequence).

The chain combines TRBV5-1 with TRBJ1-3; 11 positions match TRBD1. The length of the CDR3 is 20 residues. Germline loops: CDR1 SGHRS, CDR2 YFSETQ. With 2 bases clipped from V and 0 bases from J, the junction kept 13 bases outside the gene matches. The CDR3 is CASSFAAGTGGPRSGNTIYF. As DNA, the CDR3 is TGCGCCAGCAGCTTTGCGGCGGGGACAGGGGGTCCCCGCTCTGGAAACACCATATATTTT.

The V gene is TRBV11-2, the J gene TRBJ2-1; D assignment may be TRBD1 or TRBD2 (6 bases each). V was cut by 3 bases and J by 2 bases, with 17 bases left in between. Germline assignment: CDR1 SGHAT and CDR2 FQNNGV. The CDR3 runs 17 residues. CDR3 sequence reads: CASSFSPRGGPYNEQFF. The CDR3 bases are TGTGCCAGCAGCTTCTCCCCCCGTGGGGGGCCCTACAATGAGCAGTTCTTC.

CDR3 sequence: CASSLDAGVNTIYF. The CDR3 DNA reads as TGTGCCAGCAGCTTGGACGCCGGGGTAAACACCATATATTTT. J is TRBJ1-3 and V is TRBV5-6; D is uncertain. This CDR3 comprises 14 residues. V was trimmed by 0 bases and J by 6 bases, leaving 10 bases between them. The germline gives CDR1 SGHDT, CDR2 YYEEEE.

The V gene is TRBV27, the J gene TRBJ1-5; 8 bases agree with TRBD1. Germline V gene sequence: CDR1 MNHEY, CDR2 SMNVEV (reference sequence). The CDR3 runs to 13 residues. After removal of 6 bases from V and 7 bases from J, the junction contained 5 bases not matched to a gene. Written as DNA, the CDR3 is TGTGCCAGCAGACGGACAGGGACCCAGCCCCAGCATTTT. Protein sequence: CASRRTGTQPQHF.

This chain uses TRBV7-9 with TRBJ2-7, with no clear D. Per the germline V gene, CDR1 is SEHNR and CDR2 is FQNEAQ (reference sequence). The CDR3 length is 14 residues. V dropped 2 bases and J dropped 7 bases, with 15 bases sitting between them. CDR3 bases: TGTGCCAGCAGCTTAACACAGCCCTACGGGGAGCAGTACTTC. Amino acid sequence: CASSLTQPYGEQYF.

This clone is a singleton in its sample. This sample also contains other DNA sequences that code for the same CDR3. In DNA, the CDR3 is TGCGCCAGCAGCCTAGGGACAGATCAAGAGACCCAGTACTTC. The encoded protein is CASSLGTDQETQYF. This chain connects TRBV5-1 to TRBJ2-5; TRBD1 matches at 7 bases. The length of the CDR3 is 14 residues. The V gene's germline CDR1 is SGHRS and CDR2 YFSETQ. J lost 2 bases, V lost 4 bases, and 5 bases had no gene match.

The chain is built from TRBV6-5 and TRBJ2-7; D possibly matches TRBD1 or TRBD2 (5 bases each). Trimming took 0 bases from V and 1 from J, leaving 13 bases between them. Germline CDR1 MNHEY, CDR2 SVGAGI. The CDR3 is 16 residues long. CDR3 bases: TGTGCCAGCAGTTACTCGATGGGACCCATATCCTACGAGCAGTACTTC. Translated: CASSYSMGPISYEQYF.

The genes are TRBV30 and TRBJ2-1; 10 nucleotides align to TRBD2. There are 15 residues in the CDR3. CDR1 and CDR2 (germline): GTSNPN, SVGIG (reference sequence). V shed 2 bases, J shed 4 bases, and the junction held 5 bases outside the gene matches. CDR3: CAWSTTSGRYNEQFF. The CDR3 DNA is TGTGCCTGGAGTACGACTAGCGGGCGATACAATGAGCAGTTCTTC.

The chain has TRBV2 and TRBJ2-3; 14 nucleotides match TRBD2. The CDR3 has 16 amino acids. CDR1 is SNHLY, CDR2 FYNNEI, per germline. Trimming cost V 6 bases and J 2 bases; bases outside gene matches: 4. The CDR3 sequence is CASRRLAGGITDTQYF. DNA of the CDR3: TGTGCCAGCAGGCGACTAGCGGGGGGGATCACAGATACGCAGTATTTT.

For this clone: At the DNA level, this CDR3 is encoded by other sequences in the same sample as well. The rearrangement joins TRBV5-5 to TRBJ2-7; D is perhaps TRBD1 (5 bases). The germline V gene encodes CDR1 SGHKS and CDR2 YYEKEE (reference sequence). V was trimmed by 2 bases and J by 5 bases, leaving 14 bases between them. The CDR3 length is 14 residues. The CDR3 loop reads CASSLRREGNEQYF. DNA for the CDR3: TGTGCCAGCAGCTTACGCAGGGAAGGCAACGAGCAGTACTTC.